The next 21 T cell receptor beta chains were all read from a single sample in a study of T cells in Graves' hyperthyroidism and ophthalmopathy. Amplification yielded TCR beta CDR3 regions, with RNA transcripts as the source. First-round RT-PCR targeting the TCR CDR3 was performed with the HTBI primer set. TCRdb analysed the multiplex PCR reads with MiXCR anew, one entry per CDR3 protein. The repertoire holds approximately 600,000 distinct CDR3 sequences, with roughly 20% as singletons. Sample: blood. These receptors were taken from a man aged 25-45 years with Graves' ophthalmopathy.

This clonotype came up a few times. The chain combines TRBV11-2 with TRBJ1-2; D unresolved. Germline CDR1 is SGHAT and CDR2 is FQNNGV. V lost 0 bases and J 7 bases, leaving 6 bases between the germline ends. The CDR3 extends over 12 amino acids. The CDR3, as DNA: TGTGCCAGCAGCTTAGACCTATCTGGCTACACCTTC. Its translation is CASSLDLSGYTF.

This clonotype was counted between two and nine times. V gene TRBV20-1 combines with J gene TRBJ2-1, with TRBD2 identical over 9 bases. From germline, CDR1 is DFQATT and CDR2 SNEGSKA (reference sequence). CDR3 size: 14 residues. Trimming cost V 2 bases and J 3 bases; bases outside gene matches: 2. The CDR3 DNA reads as TGCAGTGCTAGACAGACTAGCGGCTACAATGAGCAGTTCTTC. Translated: CSARQTSGYNEQFF.

In its sample, this clonotype was seen many times. This chain links TRBV7-2 with TRBJ2-1, with 9 nucleotides matching TRBD1. Trimming removed 5 bases from V and 0 bases from J; junction bases left unmatched: 17. CDR3 size: 20 residues. In germline, CDR1 is SGHTA, CDR2 FQGNSA. The CDR3 coding sequence is TGTGCCAGCAGCCTTACCCGGGACAGGGAAAGAAGACGCTCCTACAATGAGCAGTTCTTC. It yields the protein CASSLTRDRERRRSYNEQFF.

The rearrangement links TRBV12-3 or TRBV12-4 to TRBJ1-1; 8 bases fit TRBD1. After removal of 6 bases from V and 11 bases from J, the junction contained 8 bases not matched to a gene. The CDR3 length is 12 residues. Written as DNA, the CDR3 is TGTGCCAGCAGGCACAGGGGGTTGTATGCTTTCTTT. Translated, it gives CASRHRGLYAFF.

This chain joins TRBV20-1 and TRBJ2-4, with 8 bases lining up with TRBD1. Unmatched junction bases numbered 6, after V lost 1 base and J lost 7 bases. This CDR3 is 14 amino acids long. Per germline, CDR1 DFQATT and CDR2 SNEGSKA (reference sequence). The CDR3 protein is CSARASGQGNIQYF. Written as DNA, the CDR3 is TGCAGTGCTAGAGCGTCTGGACAGGGTAACATTCAGTACTTC.

This clonotype has more than one count but fewer than ten. The chain combines TRBV5-1 with TRBJ2-2; no reliable D call. CDR1 is SGHRS, CDR2 YFSETQ, per germline. This CDR3 comprises 12 residues. The germline V and J ends were trimmed by 0 bases and 8 bases, with 5 bases remaining between them. CDR3 region: CASSLVRGELFF. DNA for the CDR3: TGCGCCAGCAGCTTGGTCAGAGGGGAGCTGTTTTTT.

In this sample, this clonotype turned up a few times. The chain carries TRBV12-5 and TRBJ1-1; the D gene is possibly TRBD1 (5 bases). The length of the CDR3 is 14 residues. V gave up 4 bases and J gave up 1 base, with 10 bases separating them. Per the germline V gene, CDR1 is LGHNT and CDR2 is FRNRAP. The chain's CDR3 is CASGSWGSNTEAFF. The CDR3 nucleotides are TGTGCTAGTGGTTCCTGGGGGTCGAACACTGAAGCTTTCTTT.

In this sample, this clonotype turned up many times. CDR3 DNA sequence: TGTGCCAGCTCACCTTCCGGCAGGGGGAGTGCCAATGAGCAGTTCTTC. It specifies CASSPSGRGSANEQFF. The V call is TRBV18, the J call TRBJ2-1, with 7 bases that match TRBD1. From germline, CDR1 is KGHSH and CDR2 LQKENI. CDR3 size: 16 residues. V lost 3 bases, J lost 6 bases, and 11 bases stayed unmatched.

The V call is TRBV5-1, the J call TRBJ2-2; 8 positions match TRBD1. The CDR3 contains 17 residues. The V gene's germline CDR1 is SGHRS and CDR2 YFSETQ. V shed 3 bases and J 2 bases; nucleotides not matched to a gene: 9. In DNA form, the CDR3 reads TGCGCCAGCAGCTCAACCGGGACAGGCCGAAACACCGGGGAGCTGTTTTTT. Amino acid sequence: CASSSTGTGRNTGELFF.

The rearrangement joins TRBV18 to TRBJ1-5, with 10 nucleotides matching TRBD1. CDR1 is KGHSH and CDR2 is LQKENI in the germline V gene. The V and J ends lost 3 bases and 4 bases, in that order; junction bases with no gene match: 3. The CDR3 is made up of 15 amino acids. The CDR3 here is CASSPRDRGNQPQHF. The CDR3 nucleotides read TGTGCCAGCTCACCCCGGGACAGGGGTAATCAGCCCCAGCATTTT. Combining the CDR3 with reference TRBV18 and TRBJ1-5 gives the whole variable domain NAGVMQNPRHLVRRRGQEARLRCSPMKGHSHVYWYRQLPEEGLKFMVYLQKENIIDESGMPKERFSAEFPKEGPSILRIQQVVRGDSAAYFCASSPRDRGNQPQHFGDGTRLSIL.

Ten or more counts support this clonotype. V and J are TRBV7-8 and TRBJ2-7; 12 bases match TRBD1. The germline CDR1 and CDR2 sequences are SGHVS and FQNEAQ. This CDR3 comprises 15 residues. V was pared by 2 bases and J by 7 bases, with 6 bases of the junction left unmatched. CDR3 bases: TGTGCCAGCAGCTTACAGGGACAGGGGGCTAGGGAGCAGTACTTC. It is translated as CASSLQGQGAREQYF.

This chain uses TRBV5-1 with TRBJ1-1; a possible D gene is TRBD1 (6 bases). The CDR3 spans 14 residues. Germline loops: CDR1 SGHRS, CDR2 YFSETQ. V lost 1 base to trimming and J lost 0 bases, with 7 bases between them. CDR3 sequence (DNA): TGCGCCAGCAGCTTGAGGGACATGAACACTGAAGCTTTCTTT. Amino acids: CASSLRDMNTEAFF. Full variable domain (missing parts from reference TRBV5-1 and TRBJ1-1): KAGVTQTPRYLIKTRGQQVTLSCSPISGHRSVSWYQQTPGQGLQFLFEYFSETQRNKGNFPGRFSGRQFSNSRSEMNVSTLELGDSALYLCASSLRDMNTEAFFGQGTRLTVV.

This clonotype was recorded at least ten times. This sequence joins TRBV7-2 and TRBJ2-5; 7 bases agree with TRBD1. The V gene's germline CDR1 is SGHTA and CDR2 FQGNSA. The CDR3 spans 16 residues. Trimming at V came to 4 bases and at J to 2 bases, leaving 10 bases not matched to a gene. CDR3 sequence (DNA): TGTGCCAGCAGCTCTAGACGAGGGACAGCACAAGAGACCCAGTACTTC. It yields the protein CASSSRRGTAQETQYF.

This clonotype has just a few counts. The rearrangement joins TRBV4-2 to TRBJ1-6, with D perhaps TRBD1 (5 bases). The CDR3 length is 15 residues. The ends were cut back, 0 bases at V and 9 bases at J, with 12 bases in the middle. Germline V gene lookup returns CDR1 LGHNA and CDR2 YNFKEQ. CDR3 in amino acids: CASSQDPGLSSPLHF. CDR3 in DNA: TGTGCCAGCAGCCAAGATCCAGGGTTAAGTTCACCCCTCCACTTT.

This chain joins TRBV4-3 and TRBJ2-3, with 13 bases matching TRBD2. Germline assignment: CDR1 LGHNA and CDR2 YSLEER. J lost 9 bases, V lost 3 bases, and 9 bases had no gene match. The CDR3 consists of 16 residues. The CDR3 reads CASSQERTSGSQTQYF. The CDR3 region has the DNA TGCGCCAGCAGCCAGGAAAGGACTAGCGGGAGTCAAACGCAGTATTTT.

This clonotype appeared a few times. V gene TRBV6-1 combines with J gene TRBJ1-1, with 7 positions matching TRBD1. The V gene's germline CDR1 is MNHNS and CDR2 SASEGT. This CDR3 contains 14 residues. V shed 7 bases, J shed 1 base, and the junction held 6 bases outside the gene matches. The CDR3, as DNA: TGTGCCAGCAAGCAGGAGGGGGCGAACACTGAAGCTTTCTTT. Protein product: CASKQEGANTEAFF.

This chain joins TRBV4-3 and TRBJ2-3; no reliable D call. This CDR3 contains 13 residues. Germline V gene data show CDR1 as LGHNA and CDR2 as YSLEER. Trimming took off 4 bases at V and 2 bases at J, with 7 bases between the two ends. Here the CDR3 DNA reads TGCGCCAGCAGCCCGTCGGTCACAGATACGCAGTATTTT. Translated: CASSPSVTDTQYF.

The sample holds many counts of this clonotype. The J gene is TRBJ2-3, the V gene TRBV28; D is undetermined. Trimming removed 1 base from V and 0 bases from J, with 8 bases in between. The V gene's germline CDR1 is MDHEN and CDR2 SYDVKM. The CDR3 extends over 15 amino acids. The CDR3 spells CASSLSQTSTDTQYF. The DNA of the CDR3 is TGTGCCAGCAGTTTATCCCAAACTAGCACAGATACGCAGTATTTT.

This clonotype was recorded a few times. This chain joins TRBV7-9 and TRBJ2-3, with 7 bases that match TRBD1. Germline-derived CDR1 and CDR2 are SEHNR and FQNEAQ (reference sequence). V gave up 5 bases and J gave up 5 bases; unmatched junction bases: 7. This CDR3 is built from 14 residues. The CDR3 reads CASSQGQELDTQYF. The CDR3 DNA reads as TGTGCCAGCAGCCAAGGACAGGAACTAGATACGCAGTATTTT.

This clonotype was picked up many times. V usage is TRBV2 and J usage is TRBJ2-5; TRBD2 matches at 12 bases. From germline, CDR1 is SNHLY and CDR2 FYNNEI. Losses at the gene ends were 3 bases for V and 6 bases for J; bases not matched to a gene: 11. The CDR3 is 17 amino acids. CDR3 region: CASSEFLVTSGRQTQYF. CDR3 nucleotides: TGTGCCAGCAGTGAGTTTCTCGTGACTAGCGGGAGACAGACCCAGTACTTC.

This clonotype was detected ten times or more. J is TRBJ2-7 and V is TRBV2; D not certain. The length of the CDR3 is 14 residues. Per the germline V gene, CDR1 is SNHLY and CDR2 is FYNNEI. Deletions cut 1 base from V and 0 bases from J, with 7 bases between. CDR3 DNA: TGTGCCAGCAGTGAAGTGGTCAGCTCCTACGAGCAGTACTTC. Translation: CASSEVVSSYEQYF.